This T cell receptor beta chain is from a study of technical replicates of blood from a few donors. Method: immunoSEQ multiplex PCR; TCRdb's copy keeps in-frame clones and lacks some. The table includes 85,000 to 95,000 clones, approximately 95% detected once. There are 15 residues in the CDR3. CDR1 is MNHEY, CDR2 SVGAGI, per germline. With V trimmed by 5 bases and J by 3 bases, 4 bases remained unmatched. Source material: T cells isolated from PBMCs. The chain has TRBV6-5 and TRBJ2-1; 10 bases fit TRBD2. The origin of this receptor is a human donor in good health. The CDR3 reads CASSSGLAVYNEQFF. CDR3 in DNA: TGTGCCAGCAGTAGTGGACTAGCGGTCTACAATGAGCAGTTCTTC.